The clone carrying this T cell receptor (beta chain) has more than one count but fewer than ten. No antigen is known for it. The sample is drawn from a study of T-cell memory formation after mild COVID-19. Study-wide findings and caveats: In pre-infection memory, a portion of responding clones appeared, which suggested that cross-reactive memory joined. Clones that got smaller from day 15 to 85 had even CD4/CD8, while clones growing later tipped toward CD4+. Mainly CM and EM harbored the contracting CD4+ clones; mainly EMRA harbored the CD8+ ones.

Constant-segment-primed 5'RACE gave TCR alpha and TCR beta cDNA libraries with sample barcodes and UMIs. TCRdb recomputed calls from the 5' RACE reads with MiXCR, one row per CDR3 protein. This table has 350,000 to 400,000 distinct CDR3 sequences, 20% to 25% appearing once. Looked up from germline, CDR1 is SGHRS and CDR2 is YFSETQ. The length of the CDR3 is 13 residues. V lost 4 bases to trimming and J lost 10 bases, with 17 bases between them. This TCR derives from an adult woman who had mild COVID-19 (a few samples of this study predate the infection). Cell type and time point are not known. The source material was PBMCs or a T cell subset sorted from them (not recorded which). The chain employs TRBV5-1 and TRBJ2-5, with D possibly being TRBD2 (5 bases). The CDR3 sequence is CASSPDGERRQYF. The CDR3 DNA is TGCGCCAGCAGCCCGGACGGGGAAAGGCGCCAGTACTTC. Combining the CDR3 with reference TRBV5-1 and TRBJ2-5 gives the whole variable domain KAGVTQTPRYLIKTRGQQVTLSCSPISGHRSVSWYQQTPGQGLQFLFEYFSETQRNKGNFPGRFSGRQFSNSRSEMNVSTLELGDSALYLCASSPDGERRQYFGPGTRLLVL.